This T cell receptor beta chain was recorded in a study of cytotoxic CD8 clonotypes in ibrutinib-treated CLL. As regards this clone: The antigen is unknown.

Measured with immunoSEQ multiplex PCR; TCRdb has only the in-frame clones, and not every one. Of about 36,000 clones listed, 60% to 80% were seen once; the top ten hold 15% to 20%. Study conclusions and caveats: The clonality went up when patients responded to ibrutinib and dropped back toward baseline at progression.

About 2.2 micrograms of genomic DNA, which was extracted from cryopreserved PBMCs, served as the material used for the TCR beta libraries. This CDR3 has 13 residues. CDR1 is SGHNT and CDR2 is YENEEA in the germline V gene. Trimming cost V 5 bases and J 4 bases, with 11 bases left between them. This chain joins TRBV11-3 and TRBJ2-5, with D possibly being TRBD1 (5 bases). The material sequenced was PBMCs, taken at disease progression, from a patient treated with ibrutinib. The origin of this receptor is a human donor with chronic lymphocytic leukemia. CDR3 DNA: TGTGCCAGCAGCCAGGGCGGCGGAGAGACCCAGTACTTC. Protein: CASSQGGGETQYF.